Sequencing of this T cell receptor beta chain was carried out in a study of Ad26.COV2.S vaccination and SARS-CoV-2 variants (dated by TCRdb to about 2021). Background on the whole study: Vaccine-arm donors came from COV1001, a multicentre, randomized, double-blind, placebo-controlled phase I-IIa trial of Ad26.COV2.S in healthy adults. Sequencing of the TCRbeta repertoire served to evaluate the specificity and breadth of SARS-CoV-2-reactive T cell receptors following Ad26.COV2.S vaccination. Ad26.COV2.S was given intramuscularly at 5x10^10 or 1x10^11 viral particles, as a single shot or as two shots 56 days apart. Participants in the trial were split at random into five groups of five each, receiving low-dose or high-dose Ad26.COV2.S once or twice, or else placebo on both occasions. A total of around 32 samples were included in the TCR-sequenced set, comprising around 19 Ad26.COV2.S vaccine recipients, 5 placebo recipients and 8 SARS-CoV-2 convalescent individuals. Blinding of investigators to trial group allocation was maintained during experiments and outcome assessment. The full study reports these points: Higher spike-specific TCR breadth was observed in Ad26.COV2.S recipients than in placebo recipients (P = 0.0014). After vaccination, spike-specific CD8+ and CD4+ T cell responses were reported to show substantial breadth. The study was not powered to compare responses between vaccine doses or regimens. According to the authors, total T cell responses may have been underestimated by the TCR breadth and depth analyses. Comparable non-spike TCR breadth was observed between vaccine and placebo recipients, consistent with only spike being contained in the vaccine.

The immunoSEQ Assay was the method used to sequence TCRbeta CDR3 regions. After extraction, genomic DNA underwent amplification by bias-controlled multiplex PCR, followed by high-throughput sequencing. Turning to the authors' computational methods: To quantify the absolute abundance of every unique TCRbeta CDR3 region, sequences were collapsed and filtered. Usable DNA was measured by amplifying reference genes present in all nucleated cells, and TCRbeta template counts were normalized to that usable DNA to estimate T cell fraction. Repertoire TCRs were annotated as SARS-CoV-2-specific when V gene, CDR3 amino acid sequence and J gene were exactly matched to a known reactive TCR set. MIRA supplied the reference SARS-CoV-2 TCR set, which was filtered for enrichment in COVID-19-positive ImmuneCODE repertoires so that public or cross-reactive TCRs were removed. Using the MIRA antigens, annotated TCRs were further analysed by specific ORF or by position within an ORF. Depth was the summed frequency of annotated unique rearrangements, while breadth was defined as annotated unique rearrangements over total unique productive rearrangements. TCR breadth was compared between groups using two-sided Wilcoxon rank-sum tests. The clones in this table, taken by TCRdb from immuneACCESS, are in-frame only. Not every clone is retained; where verified, under half of the shortfall comes from an unresolved V gene, and the cause of the rest is unknown. From that table come the V and J calls and clone size; the DNA was used to work out D and trimming. In this sample the table shows approximately 480,000 clones, around nine tenths of which occur a single time. Together, the top ten hold about 13% of the sample.

On this clone: Its target antigen remains unknown. Per-base quality was not reported, and no clone a single base away is much larger than it.

V and J lose 6 bases and 1 base, and a span of 5 bases separates them. CDR1 and CDR2 are drawn from the germline V gene: SGHRS, YFSETQ. There are 13 amino acids in the CDR3, from cysteine to phenylalanine inclusive. Only CDR3 DNA remains: 39 bases, in frame from the first base. This sample's treatment or condition label indicates: some 20 received Ad26.COV2.S at low or high dose, single or two shots; roughly 5 received placebo; per-sample allocation not given. Repertoires of vaccine and placebo recipients were sequenced from samples collected on day 63 after the first injection. Cohort 1b enrolled 25 adults aged 18-55 years at a single site in Boston, USA, between 29 July and 7 August 2020. Ad26.COV2.S was a replication-incompetent adenovirus type 26 vector expressing a prefusion-stabilized SARS-CoV-2 spike protein from the original Wuhan strain.

The starting material was peripheral blood, obtained in a trial of Ad26.COV2.S vaccine versus placebo. The chain is made from TRBV5-1 and TRBJ2-6, with the D gene call left open. The source of this sequence is a person between 18 and 65 years old who received the Ad26.COV2.S COVID-19 vaccine or a placebo. The nucleotides are TGCGCCAGCACCCGGTCTGGGGCCAACGTCCTGACTTTC. This encodes CASTRSGANVLTF. Here the CDR3 is joined to the reference TRBV5-1 and TRBJ2-6 genes, and the full variable domain is: KAGVTQTPRYLIKTRGQQVTLSCSPISGHRSVSWYQQTPGQGLQFLFEYFSETQRNKGNFPGRFSGRQFSNSRSEMNVSTLELGDSALYLCASTRSGANVLTFGAGSRLTVL.